Listed below are T cell receptor beta chains from one sample, sequenced in a study of blood T cells in healthy people across ages. In TCRdb, the 5' RACE reads were re-called with MiXCR into one record per CDR3 protein. The table shows under 2 million distinct CDR3 sequences, with around 36% occurring only once. Sequencing input: blood. The receptor set was obtained from a woman younger than 45 in good health. Both conserved end residues are part of each CDR3. The D gene is left open where the match is weak. Clone size is stated in some rows and not others, as once, few, many or a class when expanded.

d_call j_call v_call clone_size cdr3_nt cdr3_aa
NA TRBJ1-1 TRBV28 NA TGTGCCAGCAGTTCGGCTACCTGGAGCACTGAAGCTTTCTTT CASSSATWSTEAFF
NA TRBJ1-1 TRBV4-1 few TGCGCCAGCAGCCACTACTTGGGGGAGAACACTGAAGCTTTCTTT CASSHYLGENTEAFF
NA TRBJ1-2 TRBV7-2 few TGTGCCAGCAGCTTAGCCCATGTCAAGGGCCCGTTTAACTATGGCTACACCTTC CASSLAHVKGPFNYGYTF
NA TRBJ2-7 TRBV10-3 many TGTGCCATCAGTGAGCCTCCCATCGATTCCCCCCCCGAGCAGTACTTC CAISEPPIDSPPEQYF
TRBD2 TRBJ2-7 TRBV2 few TGTGCCAGCATCGATAGGGCGGGAGGGGCCTACGAGCAGTACTTC CASIDRAGGAYEQYF
NA TRBJ2-2 TRBV6-1 NA TGTGCCAGCAGTGTTAATTACCCCGGGGAGCTGTTTTTT CASSVNYPGELFF
NA TRBJ1-6 TRBV7-2 NA TGCGCCAGCAGCTTAGCCGGGGGTCCTAATCGTAATAATTCACCCCTCCACTTT CASSLAGGPNRNNSPLHF
NA TRBJ2-1 TRBV7-2 few TGTGCCAGCAGCTTAGTAGGGACCGCCTCTAACTACAATGAGCAGTTCTTC CASSLVGTASNYNEQFF
NA TRBJ2-5 TRBV20-1 NA TGCAGTGCCCGTCTCCCCCTCGAAGAGACCCAGTACTTC CSARLPLEETQYF
TRBD2 TRBJ2-7 TRBV3-1 few TGTGCCAGCAGCCAAGATTGGCGGGGGGCCCTCTACGAGCAGTACTTC CASSQDWRGALYEQYF
TRBD1 TRBJ1-5 TRBV30 NA TGTGCCTGGAGTACCCAAGTGACTCAGGGGGGAGCCCAGCCCCAGCATTTT CAWSTQVTQGGAQPQHF
TRBD1 TRBJ1-1 TRBV9 NA TGTGCCAGCAGCACCCGGGACAGGATGTCTGATGAAGCTTTCTTT CASSTRDRMSDEAFF
TRBD1 TRBJ2-5 TRBV29-1 many TGCAGCGTTGAGGCAGGGGGCAGGAGAGAGACCCAGTACTTC CSVEAGGRRETQYF
TRBD1 TRBJ1-2 TRBV5-1 few TGCGCCAGCAGCTTGGGCCCGACAGGGAAAAGGAGCTACACCTTC CASSLGPTGKRSYTF
NA TRBJ2-3 TRBV4-1 NA TGCGCCAGCAGCCCGGTGACTCTTTCAGATACGCAGTATTTT CASSPVTLSDTQYF
TRBD2 TRBJ2-1 TRBV20-1 NA TGCAGTGCTAGAGTCCCCTCGGGACTAGTAAGGAATGAGCAGTTCTTC CSARVPSGLVRNEQFF